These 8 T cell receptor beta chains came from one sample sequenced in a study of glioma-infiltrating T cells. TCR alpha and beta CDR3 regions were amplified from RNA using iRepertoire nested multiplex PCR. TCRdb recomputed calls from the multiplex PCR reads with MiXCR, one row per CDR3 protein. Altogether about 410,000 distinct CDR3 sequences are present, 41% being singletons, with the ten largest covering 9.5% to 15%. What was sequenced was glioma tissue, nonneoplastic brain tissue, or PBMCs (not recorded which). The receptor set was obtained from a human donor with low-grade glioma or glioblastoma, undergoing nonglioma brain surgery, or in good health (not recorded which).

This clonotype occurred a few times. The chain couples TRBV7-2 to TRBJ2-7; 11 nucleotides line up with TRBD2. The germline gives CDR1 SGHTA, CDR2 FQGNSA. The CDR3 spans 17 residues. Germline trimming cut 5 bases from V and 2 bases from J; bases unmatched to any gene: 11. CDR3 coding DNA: TGTGCCAGCAGCCTTAGACTAGCGGGGAGGGATCCCTACGAGCAGTACTTC. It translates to CASSLRLAGRDPYEQYF. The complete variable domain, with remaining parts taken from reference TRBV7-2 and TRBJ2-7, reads GAGVSQSPSNKVTEKGKDVELRCDPISGHTALYWYRQSLGQGLEFLIYFQGNSAPDKSGLPSDRFSAERTGGSVSTLTIQRTQQEDSAVYLCASSLRLAGRDPYEQYFGPGTRLTVT.

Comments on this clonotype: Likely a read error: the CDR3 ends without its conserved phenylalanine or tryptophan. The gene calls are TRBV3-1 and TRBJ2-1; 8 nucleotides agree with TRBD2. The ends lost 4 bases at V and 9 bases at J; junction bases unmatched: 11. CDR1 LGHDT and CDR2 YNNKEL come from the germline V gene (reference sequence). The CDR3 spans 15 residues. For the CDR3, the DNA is TGTGCCAGCAGCCCCGGCGGTAGCGGGATATTTGAGCAGTTCCTC. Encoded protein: CASSPGGSGIFEQFL.

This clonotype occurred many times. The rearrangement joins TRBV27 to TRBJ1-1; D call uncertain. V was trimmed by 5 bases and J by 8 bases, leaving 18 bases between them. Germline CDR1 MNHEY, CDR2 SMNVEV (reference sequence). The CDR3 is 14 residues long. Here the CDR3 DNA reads TGTGCCAGCAGTCCCCCCGGTGGGAGCCCGGAAGCTTTCTTT. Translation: CASSPPGGSPEAFF.

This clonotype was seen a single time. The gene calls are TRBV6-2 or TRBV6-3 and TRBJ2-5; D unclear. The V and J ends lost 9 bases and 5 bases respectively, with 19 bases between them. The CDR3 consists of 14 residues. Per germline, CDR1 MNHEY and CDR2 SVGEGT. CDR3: CARQYRLLRETQYF. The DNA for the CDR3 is TGTGCCAGACAATACAGACTGCTTAGGGAGACCCAGTACTTC.

For the CDR3, the DNA is TGCAGCGCCGTGACAGGGGATGGCTACACCTTC. Translation: CSAVTGDGYTF. V usage is TRBV29-1 and J usage is TRBJ2-7; TRBD1 aligns across 8 bases. The J call may be wrong; the DNA end is better matched by TRBJ1-2. Germline values: CDR1 SQVTM, CDR2 ANQGSEA. The CDR3 covers 11 residues.

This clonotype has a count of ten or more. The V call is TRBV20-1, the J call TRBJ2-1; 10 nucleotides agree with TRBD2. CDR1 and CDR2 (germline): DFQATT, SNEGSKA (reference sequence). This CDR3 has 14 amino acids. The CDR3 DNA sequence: TGCAGCTCAGGAAAACCGGGACTAGCGAATGAGCAGTTCTTC. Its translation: CSSGKPGLANEQFF.

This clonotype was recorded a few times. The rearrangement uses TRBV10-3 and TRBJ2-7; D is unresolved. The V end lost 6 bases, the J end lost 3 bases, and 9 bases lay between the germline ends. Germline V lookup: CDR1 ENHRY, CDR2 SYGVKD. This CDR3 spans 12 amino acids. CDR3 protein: CAIRNIGYEQYF. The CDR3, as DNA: TGTGCCATCAGAAACATCGGCTACGAGCAGTACTTC.

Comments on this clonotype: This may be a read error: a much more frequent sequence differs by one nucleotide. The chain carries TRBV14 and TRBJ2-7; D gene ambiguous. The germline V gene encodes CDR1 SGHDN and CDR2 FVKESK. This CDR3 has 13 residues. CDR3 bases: TGTGCCAGCAGCCAAGATTTGGGTTACGAGCGGTACTTC. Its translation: CASSQDLGYERYF.